A selection of T cell receptor beta chains follows, all from one sample in a study of T cells in Graves' hyperthyroidism and ophthalmopathy. TCRdb analysed the multiplex PCR reads with MiXCR anew, one entry per CDR3 protein. The table records some 650,000 distinct CDR3 sequences, 15% to 20% of them present only once. Source material: blood. These receptors all stem from a woman aged 40 to 55 with Graves' ophthalmopathy. Both conserved end residues are part of each CDR3. A D gene is named only where the DNA matches it firmly. Size is omitted from some rows. Given values are once, few, many or a class for expanded clones.

J,V,size,D,CDR3
TRBJ1-4,TRBV11-2,many,-,CASTPQSATNEKLFF
TRBJ2-1,TRBV30,many,TRBD2,CAWNYRLADNEQFF
TRBJ1-3,TRBV12-3/TRBV12-4,few,-,CASSPPRRSSGNTIYF
TRBJ1-3,TRBV20-1,few,-,CSARDSLHGNTIYF
TRBJ2-3,TRBV19,few,-,CASSIGGQITDTQYF
TRBJ1-5,TRBV6-1,few,-,CASTLWEQGPAGPQHF
TRBJ2-1,TRBV7-2,few,-,CASSFRTVVNEQFF
TRBJ2-5,TRBV20-1,many,TRBD2,CSAIGLAGGLRQETQYF
TRBJ2-1,TRBV6-2/TRBV6-3,many,TRBD2,CASRDPYSGSGNEQFF
TRBJ2-1,TRBV10-3,once,TRBD1,CAISEYLGQGLYNEQFF
TRBJ2-7,TRBV18,-,-,CASSPRSAGRAYEQYF
TRBJ2-4,TRBV20-1,few,-,CSAREWETLAKNIQYF
TRBJ1-3,TRBV7-9,few,-,CASSLAGRSSGNTIYF
TRBJ2-3,TRBV7-3,-,TRBD2,CASSRGGAGGDTDTQYF
TRBJ2-2,TRBV24-1,-,-,CATSDNRETGELFF
TRBJ1-1,TRBV28,-,TRBD1,CASSLSPGQTEAFF
TRBJ2-2,TRBV20-1,many,-,CSARDGGSANTGELFF
TRBJ2-1,TRBV7-6,few,-,CASSLAAGSSYNEQFF
TRBJ2-5,TRBV3-1,-,-,CASSLQGEGGAGQETQYF
TRBJ2-3,TRBV13,-,-,CASSPNNSPRVGTDTQYF
TRBJ2-6,TRBV2,-,-,CASSEGALAGANVLTF
TRBJ1-6,TRBV13,many,-,CASSASPSSYNSPLHF
TRBJ1-2,TRBV2,many,-,CASSERRGGVPIAYGYTF
TRBJ1-5,TRBV2,many,TRBD1,CASRRQGARNQPQHF
TRBJ2-7,TRBV20-1,many,TRBD1,CSARRTGEYEQYF
TRBJ1-2,TRBV11-2,many,-,CASSSVTEPNYGYTF
TRBJ1-5,TRBV6-1,-,-,CASTRSGGHADSNQPQHF
TRBJ2-3,TRBV5-1,many,-,CASSHLGVLARTVSTDTQYF
TRBJ1-3,TRBV2,-,-,CASSERAAGDISGNTIYF
TRBJ2-1,TRBV28,many,-,CASKTADHYNEQFF
TRBJ2-4,TRBV19,few,TRBD2,CASSVYKIAGVAKNIQYF
TRBJ1-1,TRBV12-3/TRBV12-4,many,-,CASSPGEGSTEAFF
TRBJ2-4,TRBV24-1,-,-,CASSHDAGRAKNIQYF
TRBJ1-5,TRBV12-3/TRBV12-4,few,-,CASSNIYQPQHF
TRBJ1-2,TRBV13,many,-,CASSLGGGVYGYTF
TRBJ2-3,TRBV12-3/TRBV12-4,-,-,CASSPVGRSTDTQYF
TRBJ2-1,TRBV20-1,few,TRBD2,CSARWGLAGYNEQFF
TRBJ2-1,TRBV9,once,-,CASSVGFGGSSYNEQFF
TRBJ2-1,TRBV6-1,-,-,CASDLNRGGGDEQFF
TRBJ2-3,TRBV10-3,-,TRBD2,CASSTGSGGAWVDTQYF
TRBJ2-1,TRBV7-8,many,-,CASSSKYEQFF
TRBJ2-3,TRBV15,many,-,CATSRTGRGYIADTQYF
TRBJ2-6,TRBV30,many,-,CAWSAGANVLTF
TRBJ2-5,TRBV27,-,TRBD1,CASSFMHRGFEETQYF
TRBJ1-1,TRBV7-3,many,TRBD1,CASSPQGLGTEAFF
TRBJ1-5,TRBV27,many,-,CANSLGGDNQPQHF
TRBJ2-5,TRBV12-5,-,-,CASGFGQLETQYF
TRBJ1-1,TRBV7-9,many,TRBD1,CASRDRTMNTEAFF
TRBJ2-2,TRBV5-1,many,-,CASSLVVNTGELFF
TRBJ2-2,TRBV7-9,few,-,CASSLVPSANTGELFF
TRBJ1-3,TRBV6-5,few,-,CASSYSPARVISGNTIYF
TRBJ2-3,TRBV28,many,TRBD2,CASSWTGLAGADTQYF
TRBJ2-1,TRBV5-8,many,-,CASSLNQGIHNEQFF
TRBJ1-1,TRBV27,many,-,CASSFTAGLTEAFF
TRBJ2-3,TRBV7-2,many,TRBD2,CASSLASSGGADTQYF
TRBJ2-1,TRBV20-1,-,TRBD2,CSASGPGLDYNEQFF
TRBJ1-4,TRBV6-1,many,-,CASSDSLNEKLFF
TRBJ2-7,TRBV4-1,few,TRBD2,CASSHPAGYEQYF
TRBJ1-2,TRBV29-1,many,-,CSVEAGNSGYTF